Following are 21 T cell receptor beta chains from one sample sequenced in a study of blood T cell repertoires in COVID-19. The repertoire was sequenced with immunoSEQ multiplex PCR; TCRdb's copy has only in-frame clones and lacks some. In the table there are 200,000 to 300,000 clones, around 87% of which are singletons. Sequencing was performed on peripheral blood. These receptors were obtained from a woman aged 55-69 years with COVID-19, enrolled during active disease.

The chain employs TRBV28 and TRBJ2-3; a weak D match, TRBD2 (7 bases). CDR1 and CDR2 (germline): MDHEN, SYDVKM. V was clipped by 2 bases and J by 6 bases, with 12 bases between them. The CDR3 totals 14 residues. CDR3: CASSLRGGGDTQYF. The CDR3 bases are TGTGCCAGCAGTTTAAGGGGGGGAGGGGATACGCAGTATTTT.

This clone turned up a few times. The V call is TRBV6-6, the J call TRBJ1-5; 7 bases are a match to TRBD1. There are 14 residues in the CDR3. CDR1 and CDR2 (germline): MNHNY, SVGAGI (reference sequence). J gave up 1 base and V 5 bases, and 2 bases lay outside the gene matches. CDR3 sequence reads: CASSDRESNQPQHF. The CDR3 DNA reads TGTGCCAGCAGTGACAGGGAGAGCAATCAGCCCCAGCATTTT.

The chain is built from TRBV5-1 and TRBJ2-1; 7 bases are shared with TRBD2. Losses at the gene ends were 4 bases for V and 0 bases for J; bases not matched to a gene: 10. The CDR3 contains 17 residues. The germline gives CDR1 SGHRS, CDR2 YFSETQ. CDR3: CASSRNWRESSYNEQFF. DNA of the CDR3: TGCGCCAGCAGCCGGAATTGGCGGGAGAGCTCCTACAATGAGCAGTTCTTC. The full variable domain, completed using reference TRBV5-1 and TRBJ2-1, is KAGVTQTPRYLIKTRGQQVTLSCSPISGHRSVSWYQQTPGQGLQFLFEYFSETQRNKGNFPGRFSGRQFSNSRSEMNVSTLELGDSALYLCASSRNWRESSYNEQFFGPGTRLTVL.

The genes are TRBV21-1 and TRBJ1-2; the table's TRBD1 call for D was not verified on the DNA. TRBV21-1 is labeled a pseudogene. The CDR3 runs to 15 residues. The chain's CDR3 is CASSARDRVYYGYTF. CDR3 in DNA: TGTGCCAGCAGCGCCCGGGACAGGGTTTACTATGGCTACACCTTC.

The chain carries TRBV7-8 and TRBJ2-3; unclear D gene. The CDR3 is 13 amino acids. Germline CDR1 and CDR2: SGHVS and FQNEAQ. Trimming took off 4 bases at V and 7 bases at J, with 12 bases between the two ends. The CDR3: CASSSQLTNTQYF. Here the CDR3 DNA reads TGTGCCAGCAGCTCCCAACTTACCAATACGCAGTATTTT.

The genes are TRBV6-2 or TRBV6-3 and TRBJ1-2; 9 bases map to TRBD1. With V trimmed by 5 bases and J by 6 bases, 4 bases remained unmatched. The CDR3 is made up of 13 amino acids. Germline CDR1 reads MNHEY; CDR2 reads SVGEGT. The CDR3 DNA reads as TGTGCCAGCAGTCGCGGGGACAGGGATGGCTACACCTTC. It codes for CASSRGDRDGYTF.

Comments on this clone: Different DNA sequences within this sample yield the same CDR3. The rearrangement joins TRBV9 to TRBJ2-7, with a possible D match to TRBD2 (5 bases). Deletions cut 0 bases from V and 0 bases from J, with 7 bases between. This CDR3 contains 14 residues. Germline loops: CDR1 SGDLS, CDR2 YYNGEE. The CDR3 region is CASSVVGSSYEQYF. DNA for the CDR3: TGTGCCAGCAGCGTAGTTGGGAGCTCCTACGAGCAGTACTTC. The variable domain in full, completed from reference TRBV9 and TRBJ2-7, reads DSGVTQTPKHLITATGQRVTLRCSPRSGDLSVYWYQQSLDQGLQFLIQYYNGEERAKGNILERFSAQQFPDLHSELNLSSLELGDSALYFCASSVVGSSYEQYFGPGTRLTVT.

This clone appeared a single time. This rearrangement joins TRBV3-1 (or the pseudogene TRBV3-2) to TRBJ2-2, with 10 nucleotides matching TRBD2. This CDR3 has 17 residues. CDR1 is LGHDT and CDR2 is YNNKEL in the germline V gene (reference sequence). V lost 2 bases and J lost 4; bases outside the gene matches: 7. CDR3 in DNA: TGTGCCAGCAGCCAATCCAGGACTAGCGGCTTCACCGGGGAGCTGTTTTTT. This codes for CASSQSRTSGFTGELFF.

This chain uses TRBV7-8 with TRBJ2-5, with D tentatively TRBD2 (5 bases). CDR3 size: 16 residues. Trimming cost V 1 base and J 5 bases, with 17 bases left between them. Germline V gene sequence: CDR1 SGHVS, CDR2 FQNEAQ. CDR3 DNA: TGTGCCAGCAGCTTAGGAGCGGACCCGGGGTGGGAGACCCAGTACTTC. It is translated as CASSLGADPGWETQYF. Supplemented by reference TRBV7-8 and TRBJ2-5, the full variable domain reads GAGVSQSPRYKVAKRGQDVALRCDPISGHVSLFWYQQALGQGPEFLTYFQNEAQLDKSGLPSDRFFAERPEGSVSTLKIQRTQQEDSAVYLCASSLGADPGWETQYFGPGTRLLVL.

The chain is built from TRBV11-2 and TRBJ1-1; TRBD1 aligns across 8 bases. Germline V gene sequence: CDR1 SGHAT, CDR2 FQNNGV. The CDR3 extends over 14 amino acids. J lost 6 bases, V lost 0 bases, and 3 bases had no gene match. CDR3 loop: CASSLDLTGAEAFF. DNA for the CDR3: TGTGCCAGCAGCTTAGATTTGACAGGGGCTGAAGCTTTCTTT. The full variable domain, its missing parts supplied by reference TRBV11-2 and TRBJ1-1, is EAGVAQSPRYKIIEKRQSVAFWCNPISGHATLYWYQQILGQGPKLLIQFQNNGVVDDSQLPKDRFSAERLKGVDSTLKIQPAKLEDSAVYLCASSLDLTGAEAFFGQGTRLTVV.

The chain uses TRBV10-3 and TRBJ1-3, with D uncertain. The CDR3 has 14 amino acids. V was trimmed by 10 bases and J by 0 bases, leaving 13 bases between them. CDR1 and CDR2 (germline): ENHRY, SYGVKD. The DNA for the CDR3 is TGTGCCACCGGACTTCCCAGCTCTGGAAACACCATATATTTT. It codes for CATGLPSSGNTIYF.

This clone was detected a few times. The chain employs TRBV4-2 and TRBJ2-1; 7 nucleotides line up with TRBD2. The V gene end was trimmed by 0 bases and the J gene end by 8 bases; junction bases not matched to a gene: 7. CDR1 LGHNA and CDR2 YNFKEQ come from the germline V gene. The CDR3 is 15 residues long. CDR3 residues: CASSQDRGGSDEQFF. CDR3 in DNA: TGTGCCAGCAGCCAAGATCGGGGCGGGAGCGATGAGCAGTTCTTC.

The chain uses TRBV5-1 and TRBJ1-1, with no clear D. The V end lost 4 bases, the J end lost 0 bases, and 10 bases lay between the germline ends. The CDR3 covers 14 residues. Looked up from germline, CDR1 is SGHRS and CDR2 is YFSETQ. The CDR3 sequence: CASSITVLNTEAFF. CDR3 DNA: TGCGCCAGCAGCATAACAGTCTTGAACACTGAAGCTTTCTTT.

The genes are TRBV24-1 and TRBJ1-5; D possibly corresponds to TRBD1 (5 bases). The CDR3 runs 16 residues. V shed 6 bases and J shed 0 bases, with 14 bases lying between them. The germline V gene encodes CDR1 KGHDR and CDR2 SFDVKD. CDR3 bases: TGTGCCACCAGTCACGGGGGACGGAGTAGCAATCAGCCCCAGCATTTT. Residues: CATSHGGRSSNQPQHF.

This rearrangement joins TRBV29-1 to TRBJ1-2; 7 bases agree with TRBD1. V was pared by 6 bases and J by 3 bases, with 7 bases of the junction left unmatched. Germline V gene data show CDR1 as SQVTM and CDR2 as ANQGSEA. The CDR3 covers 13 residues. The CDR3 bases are TGCAGCGTCAGGGCAGGGGGACACTATGGCTACACCTTC. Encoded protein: CSVRAGGHYGYTF.

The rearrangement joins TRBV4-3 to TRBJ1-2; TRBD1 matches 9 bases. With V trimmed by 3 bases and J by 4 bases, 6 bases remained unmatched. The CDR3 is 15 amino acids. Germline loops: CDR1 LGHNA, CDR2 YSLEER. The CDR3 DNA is TGCGCCAGCAGCCATCCGGGACAGGGCGTCTATGGCTACACCTTC. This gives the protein CASSHPGQGVYGYTF.

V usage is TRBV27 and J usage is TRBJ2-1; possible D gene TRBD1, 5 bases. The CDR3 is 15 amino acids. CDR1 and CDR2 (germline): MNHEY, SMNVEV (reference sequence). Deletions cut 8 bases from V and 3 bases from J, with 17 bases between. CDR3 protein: CASRFRRDSYNEQFF. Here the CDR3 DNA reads TGTGCCAGCCGGTTTAGGCGCGACAGCTACAATGAGCAGTTCTTC.

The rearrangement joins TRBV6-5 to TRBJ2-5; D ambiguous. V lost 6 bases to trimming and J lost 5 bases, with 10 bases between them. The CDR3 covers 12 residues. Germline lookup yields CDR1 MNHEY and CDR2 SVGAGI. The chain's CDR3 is CASSAAFETQYF. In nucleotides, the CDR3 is TGTGCCAGCAGCGCGGCGTTCGAGACCCAGTACTTC.

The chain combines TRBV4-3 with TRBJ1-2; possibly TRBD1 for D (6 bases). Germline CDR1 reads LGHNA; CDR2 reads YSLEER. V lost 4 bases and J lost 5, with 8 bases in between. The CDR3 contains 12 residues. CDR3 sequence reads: CASSLGQYGYTF. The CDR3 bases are TGCGCCAGCAGCCTCGGACAGTATGGCTACACCTTC.

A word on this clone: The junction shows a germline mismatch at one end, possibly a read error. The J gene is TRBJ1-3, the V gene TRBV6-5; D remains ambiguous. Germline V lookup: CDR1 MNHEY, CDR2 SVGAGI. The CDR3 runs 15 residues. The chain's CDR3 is CASSYSAGFGDTIYF. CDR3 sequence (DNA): TGTGCCAGCAGTTACTCCGCGGGTTTTGGAGACACCATATATTTT.

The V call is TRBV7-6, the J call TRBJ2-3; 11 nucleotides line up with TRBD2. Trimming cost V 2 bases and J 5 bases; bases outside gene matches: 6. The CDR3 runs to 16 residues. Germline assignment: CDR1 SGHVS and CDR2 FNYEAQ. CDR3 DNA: TGTGCCAGCAGCTTATCTAGCGGGAGGTCCAGAGATACGCAGTATTTT. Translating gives CASSLSSGRSRDTQYF. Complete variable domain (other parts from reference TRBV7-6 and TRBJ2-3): GAGVSQSPRYKVTKRGQDVALRCDPISGHVSLYWYRQALGQGPEFLTYFNYEAQQDKSGLPNDRFSAERPEGSISTLTIQRTEQRDSAMYRCASSLSSGRSRDTQYFGPGTRLTVL.